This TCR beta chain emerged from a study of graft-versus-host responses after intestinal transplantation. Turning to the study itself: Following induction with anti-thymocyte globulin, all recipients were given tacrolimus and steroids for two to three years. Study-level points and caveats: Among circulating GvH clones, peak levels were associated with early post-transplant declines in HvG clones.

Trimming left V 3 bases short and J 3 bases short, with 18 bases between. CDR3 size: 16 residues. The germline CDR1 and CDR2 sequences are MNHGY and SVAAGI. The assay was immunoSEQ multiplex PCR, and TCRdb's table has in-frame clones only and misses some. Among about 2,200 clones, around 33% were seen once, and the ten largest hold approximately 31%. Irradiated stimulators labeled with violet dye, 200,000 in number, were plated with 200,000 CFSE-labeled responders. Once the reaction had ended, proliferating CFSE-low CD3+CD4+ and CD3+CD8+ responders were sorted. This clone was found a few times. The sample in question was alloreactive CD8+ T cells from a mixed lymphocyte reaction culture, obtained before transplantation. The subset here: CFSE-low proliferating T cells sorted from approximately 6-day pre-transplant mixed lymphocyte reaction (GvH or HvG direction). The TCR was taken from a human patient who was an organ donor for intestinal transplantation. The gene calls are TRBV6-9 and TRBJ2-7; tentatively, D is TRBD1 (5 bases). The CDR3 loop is CASSYSSQGMGYEQYF. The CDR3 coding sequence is TGTGCCAGCAGTTACTCGAGCCAGGGTATGGGCTACGAGCAGTACTTC.